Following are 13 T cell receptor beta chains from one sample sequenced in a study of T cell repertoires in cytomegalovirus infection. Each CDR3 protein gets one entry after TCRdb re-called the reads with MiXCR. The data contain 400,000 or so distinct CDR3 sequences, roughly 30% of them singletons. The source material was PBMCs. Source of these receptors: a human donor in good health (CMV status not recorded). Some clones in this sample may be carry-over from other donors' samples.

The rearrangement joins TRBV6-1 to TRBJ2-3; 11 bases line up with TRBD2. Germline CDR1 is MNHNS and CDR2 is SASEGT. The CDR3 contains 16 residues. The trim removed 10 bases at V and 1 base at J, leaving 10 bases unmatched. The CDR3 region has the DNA TGTGCCAACACTCACTTAGCGGGGGGGGGCACAGATACGCAGTATTTT. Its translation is CANTHLAGGGTDTQYF.

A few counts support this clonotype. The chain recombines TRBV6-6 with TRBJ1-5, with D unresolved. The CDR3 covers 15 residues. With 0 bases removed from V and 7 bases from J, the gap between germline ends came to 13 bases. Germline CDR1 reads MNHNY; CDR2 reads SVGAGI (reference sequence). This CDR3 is CASSYSNRGQQPQHF. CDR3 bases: TGTGCCAGCAGTTACTCGAACAGAGGGCAACAGCCCCAGCATTTT.

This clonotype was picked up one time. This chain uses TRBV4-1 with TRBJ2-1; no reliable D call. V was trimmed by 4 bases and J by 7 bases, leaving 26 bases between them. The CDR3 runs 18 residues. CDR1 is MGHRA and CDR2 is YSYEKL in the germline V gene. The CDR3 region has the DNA TGCGCCAGCAGCCCTTCCTTAAATGTGGGCCTCCCCCATAATGAGCAGTTCTTC. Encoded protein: CASSPSLNVGLPHNEQFF.

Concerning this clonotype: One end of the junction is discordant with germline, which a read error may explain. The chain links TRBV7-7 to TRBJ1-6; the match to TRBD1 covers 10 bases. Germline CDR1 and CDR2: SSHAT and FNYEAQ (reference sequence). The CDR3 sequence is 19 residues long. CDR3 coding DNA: TGTGCTAGCAGCTTAGGGGATCGACAGGGGGCCTCCTATAATTCACCCCTCCACTTT. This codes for CASSLGDRQGASYNSPLHF.

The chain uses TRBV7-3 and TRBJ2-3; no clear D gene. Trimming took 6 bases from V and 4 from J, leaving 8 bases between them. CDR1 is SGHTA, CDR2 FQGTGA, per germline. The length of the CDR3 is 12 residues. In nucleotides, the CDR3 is TGTGCCAGCAGTTCATCTCCAGATACGCAGTATTTT. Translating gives CASSSSPDTQYF.

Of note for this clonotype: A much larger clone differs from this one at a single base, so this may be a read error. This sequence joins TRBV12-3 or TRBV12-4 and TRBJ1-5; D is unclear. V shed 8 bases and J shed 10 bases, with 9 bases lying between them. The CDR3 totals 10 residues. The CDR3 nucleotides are TGTGCCAGCGGGTGGCATCCCCAGCATTTT. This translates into CASGWHPQHF.

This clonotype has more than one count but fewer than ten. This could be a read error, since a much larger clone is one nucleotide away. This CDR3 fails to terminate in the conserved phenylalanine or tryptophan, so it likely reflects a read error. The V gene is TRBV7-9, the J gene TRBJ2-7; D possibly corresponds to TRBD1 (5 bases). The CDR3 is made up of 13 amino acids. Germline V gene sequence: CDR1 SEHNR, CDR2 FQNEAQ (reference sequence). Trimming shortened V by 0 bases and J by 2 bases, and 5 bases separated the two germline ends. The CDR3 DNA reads TGTGCCAGCAGCTTAGCAGGGGCCTACGAGCAGTACTTA. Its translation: CASSLAGAYEQYL.

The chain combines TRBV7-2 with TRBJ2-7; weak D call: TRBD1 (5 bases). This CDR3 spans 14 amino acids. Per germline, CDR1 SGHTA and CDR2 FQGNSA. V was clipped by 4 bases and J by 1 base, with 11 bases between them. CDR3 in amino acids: CASSSYQGSYEQYF. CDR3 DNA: TGTGCCAGCAGCTCGTACCAGGGTTCCTACGAGCAGTACTTC.

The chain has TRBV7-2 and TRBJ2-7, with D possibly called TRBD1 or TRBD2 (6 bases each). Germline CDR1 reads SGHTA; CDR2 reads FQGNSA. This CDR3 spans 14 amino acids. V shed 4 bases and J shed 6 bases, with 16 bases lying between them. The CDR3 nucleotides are TGTGCCAGCAGCTCCCCCCCGGGGGCTGGCGAGCAGTACTTC. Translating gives CASSSPPGAGEQYF.

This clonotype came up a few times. The CDR3 here is CASSPHRGAQETQYF. The CDR3 bases are TGTGCCAGCAGCCCCCACCGGGGGGCACAAGAGACCCAGTACTTC. The chain couples TRBV7-3 to TRBJ2-5, with a tentative D call TRBD2 (7 bases). The CDR3 runs to 15 residues. V dropped 5 bases and J dropped 2 bases, with 15 bases sitting between them. CDR1 is SGHTA and CDR2 is FQGTGA in the germline V gene.

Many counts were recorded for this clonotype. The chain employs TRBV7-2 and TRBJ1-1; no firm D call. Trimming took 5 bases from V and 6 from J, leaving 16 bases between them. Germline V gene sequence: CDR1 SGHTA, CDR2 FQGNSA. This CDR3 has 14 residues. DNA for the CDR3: TGTGCCAGCAGCCGTCCGAGGGAAGAGGCTGAAGCTTTCTTT. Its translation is CASSRPREEAEAFF.

The CDR3 DNA is TGCAGTCCTGTGAGGCGGGGGGGCTACAATGAGCAGTTCTTC. Translation gives CSPVRRGGYNEQFF. V is TRBV20-1 and J is TRBJ2-1, with 9 bases lining up with TRBD2. CDR3 size: 14 residues. Trimming removed 8 bases from V and 3 bases from J; junction bases left unmatched: 8. CDR1 is DFQATT, CDR2 SNEGSKA, per germline (reference sequence).

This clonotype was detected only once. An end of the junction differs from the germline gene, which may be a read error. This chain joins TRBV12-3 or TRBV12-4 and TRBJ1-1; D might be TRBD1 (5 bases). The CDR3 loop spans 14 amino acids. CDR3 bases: TGTGCCAGCAGGTTAGCCGGGGGAGGAACTGAAGCTTTGTTT. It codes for CASRLAGGGTEALF.